The 31 T cell receptor beta chains in this list originate from one sample, sequenced in a study of CD8 T cells in Susac syndrome. Random hexamers were used to reverse transcribe about 0.5 to 1 ug of RNA. TCRdb ran MiXCR on the immunoSEQ multiplex PCR reads and lists one entry per CDR3 protein. The sample contains 250,000 to 300,000 distinct CDR3 sequences, approximately 91% of which appear only once. The sequenced sample consisted of CD8+ T cells from PBMCs. The source of these receptors is a human donor with multiple sclerosis.

The chain joins TRBV19 to TRBJ1-5; D remains ambiguous. Trimming cost V 3 bases and J 4 bases, with 4 bases left between them. The CDR3 has 12 amino acids. The germline V gene has CDR1 LNHDA and CDR2 SQIVND (reference sequence). Written as DNA, the CDR3 is TGTGCCAGTAGTATGGGGAATCAGCCCCAGCATTTT. Its translation is CASSMGNQPQHF.

The rearrangement joins TRBV7-9 to TRBJ2-7; D gene unclear. The CDR3 contains 11 residues. Germline lookup yields CDR1 SEHNR and CDR2 FQNEAQ (reference sequence). With 5 bases removed from V and 6 bases from J, the gap between germline ends came to 8 bases. This chain's CDR3 is CASSEGPEQYF. In DNA form, the CDR3 reads TGTGCCAGCAGCGAAGGCCCCGAGCAGTACTTC. The full variable domain, rest sourced from reference TRBV7-9 and TRBJ2-7, is DTGVSQNPRHKITKRGQNVTFRCDPISEHNRLYWYRQTLGQGPEFLTYFQNEAQLEKSRLLSDRFSAERPKGSFSTLEIQRTEQGDSAMYLCASSEGPEQYFGPGTRLTVT.

This clonotype has just one count. V and J are TRBV7-9 and TRBJ2-5; weak D call: TRBD1 (5 bases). CDR3 length: 12 residues. Trimming shortened V by 4 bases and J by 3 bases, and 6 bases separated the two germline ends. The V gene's germline CDR1 is SEHNR and CDR2 FQNEAQ (reference sequence). Here the CDR3 DNA reads TGTGCCAGCAGCTCCAGGGAAGAGACCCAGTACTTC. Translating gives CASSSREETQYF.

The gene calls are TRBV4-3 and TRBJ2-1, with TRBD2 as a possible D gene (7 bases). V lost 3 bases to trimming and J lost 8 bases, with 17 bases between them. The CDR3 runs to 15 residues. Germline CDR1 is LGHNA and CDR2 is YSLEER. The CDR3 region has the DNA TGCGCCAGCAGCCAGGGGGCGGGAGTTCTCGATGAGCAGTTCTTC. Translated, it gives CASSQGAGVLDEQFF.

V usage is TRBV20-1 and J usage is TRBJ1-5; 9 bases are a match to TRBD1. The CDR3 length is 15 residues. Losses at the gene ends were 6 bases for V and 3 bases for J; bases not matched to a gene: 9. Germline V CDR1 and CDR2: DFQATT, SNEGSKA (reference sequence). The CDR3 region has the DNA TGCAGTGCAAATGGAGGACAGGGGATCAATCAGCCCCAGCATTTT. Its protein is CSANGGQGINQPQHF.

This sequence joins TRBV20-1 and TRBJ2-3; 14 bases map to TRBD2. Germline V gene sequence: CDR1 DFQATT, CDR2 SNEGSKA (reference sequence). The V and J ends lost 3 bases and 1 base, in that order; junction bases with no gene match: 6. The CDR3 runs 17 residues. The CDR3 loop reads CSASAGTSGGRTDTQYF. CDR3 DNA sequence: TGCAGTGCTAGCGCCGGGACTAGCGGGGGTCGCACAGATACGCAGTATTTT.

The chain is built from TRBV29-1 and TRBJ2-1; tentatively, D is TRBD1 or TRBD2 (7 bases each). The CDR3 spans 11 residues. Germline CDR1 reads SQVTM; CDR2 reads ANQGSEA. Trimming cost V 7 bases and J 6 bases, with 10 bases left between them. CDR3 protein: CSAGGGNEQFF. DNA of the CDR3: TGCAGCGCAGGGGGGGGCAATGAGCAGTTCTTC.

The V gene is TRBV3-1, the J gene TRBJ2-7; no clear D. The CDR3 runs 13 residues. Per the germline V gene, CDR1 is LGHDT and CDR2 is YNNKEL (reference sequence). The V and J ends lost 4 bases and 9 bases respectively, with 16 bases between them. CDR3 nucleotide sequence: TGTGCCAGCAGCCCCGGCCCCCTGCTGGGGCAGTACTTC. Translation: CASSPGPLLGQYF.

CDR3 nucleotide sequence: TGTGCCAGCCGGACTAATCCGGATTCCTACAATGAGCAGTTCTTC. This translates into CASRTNPDSYNEQFF. V gene TRBV3-1 combines with J gene TRBJ2-1, with a possible D match to TRBD2 (6 bases). In germline, CDR1 is LGHDT, CDR2 YNNKEL (reference sequence). This CDR3 has 15 amino acids. V lost 8 bases to trimming and J lost 1 base, with 15 bases between them.

This clonotype was found once. The chain is built from TRBV27 and TRBJ1-2; tentative D call: TRBD1 (5 bases). Trimming stripped 4 bases from V and 8 bases from J, with 14 bases between. Germline-derived CDR1 and CDR2 are MNHEY and SMNVEV (reference sequence). This CDR3 is 13 amino acids long. This CDR3 reads CASSWSAGLGYTF. The CDR3 DNA reads as TGTGCCAGCAGTTGGAGCGCAGGGTTGGGCTACACCTTC.

V gene TRBV5-6 combines with J gene TRBJ2-7, with a weak D call TRBD1 (5 bases). Trimming took off 2 bases at V and 3 bases at J, with 9 bases between the two ends. Germline CDR1 reads SGHDT; CDR2 reads YYEEEE. CDR3 length: 13 amino acids. This CDR3 is CASSLGVDYEQYF. CDR3 bases: TGTGCCAGCAGCTTAGGGGTTGACTACGAGCAGTACTTC.

The chain employs TRBV28 and TRBJ2-2, with 11 positions matching TRBD2. The J segment lost 1 base and the V segment lost 3 bases, leaving 1 base of the junction unmatched. The germline V gene has CDR1 MDHEN and CDR2 SYDVKM. The length of the CDR3 is 16 residues. This CDR3 is CASSFLAGGNTGELFF. The DNA for the CDR3 is TGTGCCAGCAGTTTCCTAGCGGGAGGGAACACCGGGGAGCTGTTTTTT.

The chain carries TRBV19 and TRBJ2-5; D may match TRBD1 or TRBD2 (5 bases each). The CDR3 totals 13 residues. Trimming removed 10 bases from V and 1 base from J, with 13 bases in between. Germline lookup yields CDR1 LNHDA and CDR2 SQIVND (reference sequence). The CDR3 DNA follows: TGTGCCACCTCCTGGGGGACCCAAGAGACCCAGTACTTC. This codes for CATSWGTQETQYF.

CDR3 in DNA: TGTGCCAGCAGCTCCTGGACTAGCGGTACCTACGAGCAGTACTTC. Residues: CASSSWTSGTYEQYF. This chain connects TRBV11-2 to TRBJ2-7, with 10 bases matching TRBD2. Germline lookup yields CDR1 SGHAT and CDR2 FQNNGV. This CDR3 has 15 amino acids. The ends lost 4 bases at V and 2 bases at J; junction bases unmatched: 5.

In its sample, this clonotype was seen once. CDR3 region: CASSLTGPEPQHF. As DNA, the CDR3 is TGTGCCAGCAGTTTAACAGGGCCGGAGCCCCAGCATTTT. The genes are TRBV12-3 or TRBV12-4 and TRBJ1-5; D perhaps matches TRBD1 (6 bases). The CDR3 contains 13 residues. With 2 bases removed from V and 8 bases from J, the gap between germline ends came to 10 bases.

CDR3 nucleotides: TGCAGCGTTGCCCTGCCCTACGAGCAGTACTTC. This encodes CSVALPYEQYF. The chain employs TRBV29-1 and TRBJ2-7; no reliable D call. The CDR3 runs 11 residues. V dropped 4 bases and J dropped 2 bases, with 6 bases sitting between them. Germline CDR1 and CDR2: SQVTM and ANQGSEA.

The chain couples TRBV27 to TRBJ2-7; the match to TRBD1 covers 9 bases. With 3 bases clipped from V and 6 bases from J, the junction kept 6 bases outside the gene matches. CDR1 MNHEY and CDR2 SMNVEV come from the germline V gene (reference sequence). This CDR3 is 14 amino acids long. The CDR3 DNA reads as TGTGCCAGCAGTTTGTCGACAGGGGGAAGCGAGCAGTACTTC. This encodes CASSLSTGGSEQYF.

The rearrangement joins TRBV15 to TRBJ1-2, with 12 bases matching TRBD1. Germline V lookup: CDR1 LNHNV, CDR2 YYDKDF (reference sequence). The CDR3 runs 16 residues. V shed 0 bases, J shed 6 bases, and the junction held 5 bases outside the gene matches. This chain's CDR3 is CATSRDLGQGADGYTF. DNA of the CDR3: TGTGCCACCAGCAGAGATTTGGGACAGGGGGCAGATGGCTACACCTTC.

The chain couples TRBV13 to TRBJ2-1; 10 bases line up with TRBD2. The CDR3 has 15 amino acids. Germline V gene data show CDR1 as PRHDT and CDR2 as FYEKMQ (reference sequence). V was clipped by 5 bases and J by 5 bases; unmatched bases: 6. The CDR3 DNA follows: TGTGCCAGCAGCCCTGCCCTAGCGGGGGACAATGAGCAGTTCTTC. This sequence encodes CASSPALAGDNEQFF.

V and J are TRBV6-1 and TRBJ2-1; D is possibly TRBD2 (6 bases). The CDR3 is 15 amino acids. Trimming took off 2 bases at V and 4 bases at J, with 12 bases between the two ends. CDR1 is MNHNS and CDR2 is SASEGT in the germline V gene. CDR3 nucleotide sequence: TGTGCCAGCAGTGAATCGGGGGTCGTTTACAATGAGCAGTTCTTC. It specifies CASSESGVVYNEQFF.

V usage is TRBV6-4 and J usage is TRBJ2-1; 9 bases align to TRBD2. The germline V gene has CDR1 MRHNA and CDR2 SNTAGT. V lost 6 bases to trimming and J lost 3 bases; unmatched junction nucleotides: 6. The CDR3 has 15 residues. CDR3 residues: CASSVAGEFYNEQFF. The CDR3 nucleotides are TGTGCCAGCAGCGTAGCGGGAGAATTCTACAATGAGCAGTTCTTC.

The V gene is TRBV6-2 or TRBV6-3, the J gene TRBJ2-7; 8 bases map to TRBD1. The J segment lost 13 bases and the V segment lost 2 bases, leaving 10 bases of the junction unmatched. The length of the CDR3 is 13 residues. Germline V lookup: CDR1 MNHEY, CDR2 SVGEGT. The DNA of the CDR3 is TGTGCCAGCAGTTACGGCGGAAGGACAGGGTCATACTTC. It yields the protein CASSYGGRTGSYF.

This clonotype was recorded only once. The chain employs TRBV4-2 and TRBJ2-7; D is possibly TRBD2 (6 bases). The CDR3 extends over 17 amino acids. In germline, CDR1 is LGHNA, CDR2 YNFKEQ. V was cut by 0 bases and J by 0 bases, with 15 bases left in between. This CDR3 is CASSQEIGGAYSYEQYF. Written as DNA, the CDR3 is TGTGCCAGCAGCCAAGAAATAGGAGGGGCCTACTCCTACGAGCAGTACTTC.

The V and J genes are TRBV19 and TRBJ2-1; D may be TRBD1 or TRBD2 (5 bases each). V was cut by 6 bases and J by 5 bases, with 20 bases left in between. The V gene's germline CDR1 is LNHDA and CDR2 SQIVND (reference sequence). This CDR3 comprises 16 residues. The CDR3 sequence is CASSYPGTGGDNEQFF. The DNA for the CDR3 is TGTGCCAGTAGCTACCCCGGGACGGGTGGGGACAATGAGCAGTTCTTC.

The chain is built from TRBV30 and TRBJ2-1; D possibly corresponds to TRBD1 (6 bases). The ends were cut back, 3 bases at V and 4 bases at J, with 7 bases in the middle. The CDR3 is 12 residues long. Germline V gene lookup returns CDR1 GTSNPN and CDR2 SVGIG (reference sequence). The CDR3 is CAWSGQYNEQFF. DNA of the CDR3: TGTGCCTGGAGCGGACAGTACAATGAGCAGTTCTTC.

The chain recombines TRBV6-1 with TRBJ2-5, with a tentative D call TRBD2 (6 bases). The V and J ends lost 5 bases and 10 bases respectively, with 14 bases between them. There are 12 residues in the CDR3. Germline values: CDR1 MNHNS, CDR2 SASEGT. CDR3 amino acids: CASSTISSDQYF. In DNA form, the CDR3 reads TGTGCCAGCAGTACCATCTCTAGCGACCAGTACTTC.

The rearrangement joins TRBV10-3 to TRBJ2-5; 11 nucleotides line up with TRBD1. The CDR3 contains 19 residues. The V and J ends lost 8 bases and 0 bases, in that order; junction bases with no gene match: 17. Germline loops: CDR1 ENHRY, CDR2 SYGVKD. The CDR3 here is CAIGRTGGAEGRDQETQYF. The CDR3 DNA reads as TGTGCCATCGGACGGACAGGGGGCGCAGAAGGGCGGGACCAAGAGACCCAGTACTTC.

This rearrangement joins TRBV9 to TRBJ2-1, with TRBD1 matching over 7 bases. Germline V gives CDR1 SGDLS, CDR2 YYNGEE. The CDR3 extends over 15 amino acids. The ends lost 4 bases at V and 8 bases at J; junction bases unmatched: 12. The CDR3 spells CASSHYRGTGDEQFF. CDR3 DNA sequence: TGTGCCAGCAGCCACTACAGGGGTACTGGCGATGAGCAGTTCTTC.

This rearrangement joins TRBV28 to TRBJ1-4; D is uncertain. The germline V gene encodes CDR1 MDHEN and CDR2 SYDVKM. Between the trimmed V and J ends, which lost 3 bases and 6 bases, there was a span of 2 bases. The CDR3 totals 11 residues. The CDR3 nucleotides are TGTGCCAGCAGTTTCGATGAAAAACTGTTTTTT. This translates into CASSFDEKLFF.

This sequence joins TRBV12-3 or TRBV12-4 and TRBJ2-3; 13 bases are shared with TRBD2. V lost 6 bases and J lost 5; bases outside the gene matches: 8. This CDR3 contains 16 residues. The CDR3 region has the DNA TGTGCCAGCAGACTAGGGACTAGCGGGATAGTAGATACGCAGTATTTT. It translates to CASRLGTSGIVDTQYF.

V is TRBV6-1 and J is TRBJ1-5, with no clear D. This CDR3 is built from 18 residues. V lost 0 bases to trimming and J lost 2 bases, with 17 bases between them. Germline CDR1 is MNHNS and CDR2 is SASEGT. DNA of the CDR3: TGTGCCAGCAGTGAAGCGAAGTTGAGGGTGGTGGGCAATCAGCCCCAGCATTTT. Encoded protein: CASSEAKLRVVGNQPQHF.